One sample yielded the 17 T cell receptor beta chains listed below, sequenced in a study of T cell changes during pregnancy in multiple sclerosis (dated by TCRdb to between 2019 and 2020). Libraries were prepared through the immunoSEQ multiplex PCR assay. This is the immuneACCESS table as TCRdb keeps it, with only in-frame sequences that have V and J called. A part of the clones is gone; compared with another copy, unresolved V genes explain less than half, and the rest is unexplained. The sample contains tens of thousands of clones, 92% of them found a single time. Around 2.3% of the sample is held by the ten biggest clonotypes. The specimen comprised peripheral blood, sampled in the first trimester of pregnancy. The receptors stem from a female donor with multiple sclerosis, enrolled in a pregnancy study.

J is TRBJ2-7 and V is TRBV5-5; TRBD2 aligns across 9 bases. Germline CDR1 is SGHKS and CDR2 is YYEKEE (reference sequence). V trimming: 2 bases; J trimming: 6 bases; junction bases outside the gene matches: 6. There are 14 residues in the CDR3. DNA for the CDR3: TGTGCCAGCAGCTTTCCGGGACTAGCCTTCGAGCAGTACTTC. This gives the protein CASSFPGLAFEQYF.

The chain joins TRBV9 to TRBJ1-2; maybe TRBD1 (6 bases). V lost 4 bases, J lost 3 bases, and 10 bases lay in between. CDR1 SGDLS and CDR2 YYNGEE come from the germline V gene. This CDR3 region has 13 residues. CDR3: CASSYRQDYGYTF. For the CDR3, the DNA is TGTGCCAGCAGCTACCGACAGGACTATGGCTACACCTTC.

The V and J genes are TRBV11-2 and TRBJ2-7; TRBD2 might be the D (6 bases). CDR1 and CDR2 from the germline V gene are SGHAT and FQNNGV. There are 14 residues in the CDR3. The V end was cut by 3 bases, the J end by 1 base, with 10 bases between. The CDR3 protein is CASSFTRGSYEQYF. The CDR3, as DNA: TGTGCCAGCAGCTTTACACGGGGGTCCTACGAGCAGTACTTC.

V is TRBV4-1 and J is TRBJ2-5, with 8 bases that match TRBD2. V shed 5 bases, J shed 3 bases, and the junction held 8 bases outside the gene matches. The V gene's germline CDR1 is MGHRA and CDR2 YSYEKL. CDR3 length: 15 amino acids. The CDR3 region has the DNA TGCGCCAGCAGCTTTCGGTTAGCGGGAAAAGAGACCCAGTACTTC. Amino acids: CASSFRLAGKETQYF.

This rearrangement joins TRBV6-1 to TRBJ2-5; the match to TRBD1 covers 7 bases. This CDR3 contains 15 residues. Trimming at V came to 0 bases and at J to 7 bases, leaving 8 bases not matched to a gene. Germline CDR1 MNHNS, CDR2 SASEGT. CDR3 bases: TGTGCCAGCAGTGAAGCGACCGGGACAGACCGGACCCAGTACTTC. Translation: CASSEATGTDRTQYF.

The chain combines TRBV2 with TRBJ2-2, with D unresolved. The V and J ends lost 1 base and 4 bases respectively, with 7 bases between them. Germline V gives CDR1 SNHLY, CDR2 FYNNEI. This CDR3 is built from 14 residues. In nucleotides, the CDR3 is TGTGCCAGCAGTGAAGGGGCGAGCACCGGGGAGCTGTTTTTT. Its protein product is CASSEGASTGELFF.

The table lists this clone with a few counts. This sequence joins TRBV9 and TRBJ2-7; D gene uncertain. There are 14 residues in the CDR3. Trimming cost V 5 bases and J 0 bases, with 12 bases left between them. Germline V gene data show CDR1 as SGDLS and CDR2 as YYNGEE. DNA for the CDR3: TGTGCCAGCAGTCCCCTCGGAGTCTCCTACGAGCAGTACTTC. It yields the protein CASSPLGVSYEQYF.

The chain has TRBV18 and TRBJ2-1; weak D call: TRBD2 (6 bases). The CDR3 spans 13 residues. The V and J ends lost 4 bases and 8 bases respectively, with 12 bases between them. From germline, CDR1 is KGHSH and CDR2 LQKENI. CDR3 residues: CASSLAAGDEQFF. The CDR3 bases are TGTGCCAGCTCACTAGCGGCCGGGGATGAGCAGTTCTTC. Using reference TRBV18 and TRBJ2-1 for the parts outside the CDR3, the full variable domain is NAGVMQNPRHLVRRRGQEARLRCSPMKGHSHVYWYRQLPEEGLKFMVYLQKENIIDESGMPKERFSAEFPKEGPSILRIQQVVRGDSAAYFCASSLAAGDEQFFGPGTRLTVL.

The V call is TRBV7-8, the J call TRBJ2-6; 10 nucleotides match TRBD2. The J segment lost 4 bases and the V segment lost 8 bases, leaving 8 bases of the junction unmatched. The CDR3 extends over 16 amino acids. In germline, CDR1 is SGHVS, CDR2 FQNEAQ. Here the CDR3 DNA reads TGTGCCAGCTTAACTAGCGGGAACCCCGGGGCCAACGTCCTGACTTTC. Encoded protein: CASLTSGNPGANVLTF.

The CDR3, as DNA: TGTGCCAGTAGTATGTTTGCAGGGGGCGTCGAGACCCAGTACTTC. This translates into CASSMFAGGVETQYF. The chain joins TRBV19 to TRBJ2-5; 8 bases match TRBD1. V shed 3 bases and J 5 bases; nucleotides not matched to a gene: 8. Germline values: CDR1 LNHDA, CDR2 SQIVND (reference sequence). CDR3 length: 15 residues.

CDR3 protein: CASSPRTDSYEQYF. The CDR3 DNA follows: TGTGCCAGCTCACCACGGACAGACTCCTACGAGCAGTACTTC. V usage is TRBV18 and J usage is TRBJ2-7; weak D call: TRBD1 (6 bases). The V end was cut by 1 base, the J end by 0 bases, with 7 bases between. The germline CDR1 and CDR2 sequences are KGHSH and LQKENI. This CDR3 has 14 amino acids.

The chain uses TRBV7-9 and TRBJ2-5; 13 bases are shared with TRBD2. Germline V gene data show CDR1 as SEHNR and CDR2 as FQNEAQ (reference sequence). The CDR3 spans 17 residues. Trimming at V came to 2 bases and at J to 4 bases, leaving 7 bases not matched to a gene. The chain's CDR3 is CASSLRGLAGFGETQYF. The DNA of the CDR3 is TGTGCCAGCAGCTTAAGGGGACTAGCGGGATTTGGAGAGACCCAGTACTTC.

The chain carries TRBV6-5 and TRBJ2-1; 7 nucleotides agree with TRBD2. Germline CDR1 is MNHEY and CDR2 is SVGAGI. Losses at the gene ends were 2 bases for V and 9 bases for J; bases not matched to a gene: 7. The CDR3 is 14 amino acids. The CDR3 reads CASSYDSGGGEQFF. DNA of the CDR3: TGTGCCAGCAGTTACGATTCGGGGGGAGGTGAGCAGTTCTTC.

V usage is TRBV7-2 and J usage is TRBJ2-7; TRBD2 matches 11 bases. The V gene's germline CDR1 is SGHTA and CDR2 FQGNSA. The CDR3 spans 17 residues. Trimming at V came to 4 bases and at J to 0 bases, leaving 8 bases not matched to a gene. CDR3 amino acids: CASSSRGTSGGSYEQYF. The CDR3 DNA reads TGTGCCAGCAGCTCCCGGGGGACTAGCGGAGGCTCCTACGAGCAGTACTTC.

V usage is TRBV7-2 and J usage is TRBJ1-5; D unclear. The CDR3 runs 14 residues. Germline CDR1 is SGHTA and CDR2 is FQGNSA. Trimming removed 1 base at V and 9 bases at J, with 13 bases between. CDR3 amino acids: CASSLVPVLSPQHF. CDR3 coding DNA: TGTGCCAGCAGCTTAGTGCCAGTTTTGTCGCCCCAGCATTTT.

V is TRBV27 and J is TRBJ2-3; TRBD2 matches 11 bases. The CDR3 length is 16 residues. In germline, CDR1 is MNHEY, CDR2 SMNVEV (reference sequence). V trimming: 1 base; J trimming: 3 bases; junction bases outside the gene matches: 3. CDR3 nucleotide sequence: TGTGCCAGCAGTTTATACCTAGCGGGAGGAACAGATACGCAGTATTTT. Translating it yields CASSLYLAGGTDTQYF.

V gene TRBV5-4 combines with J gene TRBJ2-2; 7 nucleotides align to TRBD1. The CDR3 length is 15 residues. After removal of 2 bases from V and 2 bases from J, the junction contained 3 bases not matched to a gene. CDR1 is SGHNT and CDR2 is YYREEE in the germline V gene (reference sequence). In DNA, the CDR3 is TGTGCCAGCAGCTTTGGGACAGCAAACACCGGGGAGCTGTTTTTT. Translated: CASSFGTANTGELFF.